This TCR beta chain was identified in a study of blood T cells in healthy people across ages (dated by TCRdb to 2015 to 2017). Notes on the research overall: In model experiments, template switching captured about one uniquely barcoded TCR beta cDNA molecule for every two T cells. The donors were split into four age groups: young (average 16 years), middle-aged (39), aged (roughly 60) and long-lived (under 90). To avoid experimental bias, donors of different ages were distributed randomly across sequencing lanes. The study analyzed two additional independent replicas of 1 million unique cDNA reads from the same blood draw for two donors, one aged 18 to 30 and one aged 80 or older. To track age-related changes in TCR beta repertoire diversity, the study relied on deep sequencing normalized with unique cDNA molecular identifiers. On the study overall, not on this receptor specifically: Compared with the aged group, more naive CD4+ T cells, fewer expanded clones and increased TCR diversity were shown by the long-lived group, suggesting age selection. Donor CMV infection status was unknown, potentially confounding age-related changes in expanded clonotypes. Observed TCR beta diversity per million T cells fell roughly linearly with age, and a significant reduction was already apparent by age roughly 40. Observed TCR beta diversity correlated strongly with the percentage of naive T cells measured by flow cytometry. Because profiling used bulk unsorted PBMCs, naive and antigen-experienced compartments could not be compared conclusively. Estimates of total diversity from one million sequenced T cells were regarded as lower bounds and underestimates.

Remarks on this clonotype: There is no known antigen for this receptor. No base quality values were provided; no much bigger clone lies one nucleotide off.

The donors were roughly 40 Caucasian individuals from Russia, aged 6 to 90 years, who were systemically healthy. Each donor gave 9.5 to 10 milliliters of peripheral blood, drawn into EDTA-treated Vacutainer tubes. PBMCs were isolated by Ficoll-Paque density-gradient centrifugation, with at least 6 million obtained per sample. Trizol reagent was used to extract total RNA from the PBMCs, yielding at least 5.5 micrograms per sample. For every donor, flow cytometry on a PBMC aliquot measured the percentage of naive CD45RAhigh/CD27high T cells. Libraries were prepared through 5' RACE. The data were produced on an Illumina HiSeq 2500. A second PCR of roughly 7 to 11 cycles was performed with a sample-barcoded 5' primer and a J-beta primer mix. A unique molecular identifier was introduced onto each TCR beta cDNA molecule by a template-switch 5' adaptor carrying 12 random nucleotides. At least 2.5 million CDR3-containing paired-end reads were obtained from each sample. First-strand cDNA synthesis was performed from all RNA using the Mint cDNA synthesis kit, with priming by a TRBC-specific oligonucleotide. Following uracil-DNA glycosylase treatment, a first 18-cycle PCR with universal primers M1SS and BC2_uni_R was performed on all cDNA. Under the source paper's analysis protocol: Normalization of each sample was performed by random selection of 1 million high-quality reads, each carrying a distinct molecular identifier. Instead of being binned into consensus sequences, reads that shared molecular identifiers were thrown out. MiTCR, set to a Q25 quality threshold and the strictest error-elimination algorithm, was used for CDR3 identification, clonotype clustering and error correction. A nonparametric unseen species model with Euler transformation was used to estimate lower-bound total TCR beta diversity. TCRdb reprocessing: public reads trimmed at Q25 with fastp, clones called with MiXCR, in-frame beta chains kept. Identical CDR3 proteins give one entry, which carries the most common genes and DNA. The V and J calls reflect TCRdb's pipeline rather than the authors' work. The sample records hundreds of thousands of distinct CDR3 sequences, approximately 53% of which are singletons. 20% to 30% of the sample is in the top ten clones.

This clonotype was obtained from a middle-aged man in good health. Sequencing used blood.

The CDR3 protein is CASSPLRGSYEQYF. The DNA reads TGTGCCAGCAGCCCTCTTAGGGGCAGCTACGAGCAGTACTTC. Recombination connected TRBV2 to TRBJ2-7, with TRBD1 as a weak D call on 5 bases. Trimming removed 6 bases from V and 3 bases from J, leaving 15 bases between the germline ends. According to the germline V gene, CDR1 reads SNHLY and CDR2 reads FYNNEI. Including the terminal cysteine and phenylalanine, the CDR3 comprises 14 residues. CDR3 DNA only is kept here, 42 bases in frame from base 1.